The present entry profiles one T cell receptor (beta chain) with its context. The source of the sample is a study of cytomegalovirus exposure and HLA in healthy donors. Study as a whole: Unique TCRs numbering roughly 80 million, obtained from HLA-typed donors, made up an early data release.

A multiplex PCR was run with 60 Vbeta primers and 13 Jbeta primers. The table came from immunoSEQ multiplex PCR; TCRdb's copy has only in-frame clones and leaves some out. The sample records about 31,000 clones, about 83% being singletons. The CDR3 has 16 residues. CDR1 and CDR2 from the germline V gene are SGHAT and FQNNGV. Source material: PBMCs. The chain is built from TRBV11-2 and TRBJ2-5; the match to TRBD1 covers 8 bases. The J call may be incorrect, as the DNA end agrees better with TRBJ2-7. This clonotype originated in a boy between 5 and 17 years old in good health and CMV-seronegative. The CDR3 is CASSLVGQGAYYEQYF. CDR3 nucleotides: TGTGCCAGCAGCTTAGTAGGGCAGGGGGCATACTACGAGCAGTACTTC.